These 25 T cell receptor beta chains were all obtained from the same sample, sequenced in a study of type 1 and type 2 diabetes patients. Amplification started from genomic DNA. Multiplex PCR with 30 forward and 13 reverse primers amplified the TCR beta CDR3. TCRdb reanalysed the multiplex PCR reads using MiXCR and keeps one entry per CDR3 protein. The sample lists 250,000 or so distinct CDR3 sequences, around 47% occurring once. Specimen: peripheral blood mononuclear cells (PBMCs). The receptor set was obtained from a man between 18 and 35 years old with type 2 diabetes.

V is TRBV7-2 and J is TRBJ1-2; 9 bases line up with TRBD1. Looked up from germline, CDR1 is SGHTA and CDR2 is FQGNSA. The CDR3 has 16 residues. Germline trimming cut 6 bases from V and 7 bases from J; bases unmatched to any gene: 15. The CDR3 DNA is TGTGCCAGCAGTCCCGCCCCATTGACAGGGGGAGGTGGCTACACCTTC. Translated, it gives CASSPAPLTGGGGYTF.

A few counts support this clonotype. This chain connects TRBV7-8 to TRBJ1-1; D remains unclear. Trimming left V 4 bases short and J 4 bases short, with 10 bases between. The V gene's germline CDR1 is SGHVS and CDR2 FQNEAQ. The CDR3 has 13 amino acids. In DNA form, the CDR3 reads TGTGCCAGCAGCTCCCCGGACGGCACTGAAGCTTTCTTT. Translation gives CASSSPDGTEAFF.

For the CDR3, the DNA is TGTGCCAGCAGCCAGCGGGAACAGAGCGAGCAGTACTTC. The encoded protein is CASSQREQSEQYF. This chain connects TRBV14 to TRBJ2-7; tentatively, D is TRBD2 (6 bases). V was cut by 3 bases and J by 6 bases, with 12 bases left in between. Germline V gene sequence: CDR1 SGHDN, CDR2 FVKESK. The CDR3 contains 13 residues.

V and J are TRBV7-9 and TRBJ2-3; D not certain. Trimming pared 3 bases from V and 3 bases from J, leaving 10 bases between. CDR3 size: 14 residues. From germline, CDR1 is SEHNR and CDR2 FQNEAQ (reference sequence). The CDR3 nucleotides are TGTGCCAGCAGCTTGCTAGGGCGGACAGATACGCAGTATTTT. Its protein is CASSLLGRTDTQYF.

The table lists this clonotype with many counts. The J gene is TRBJ2-1, the V gene TRBV25-1, with 8 bases that match TRBD1. J lost 0 bases, V lost 2 bases, and 0 bases had no gene match. CDR1 and CDR2 (germline): MGHDK, SYGVNS. CDR3 length: 15 amino acids. CDR3 region: CASSETGGSYNEQFF. CDR3 bases: TGTGCCAGCAGTGAAACAGGGGGCTCCTACAATGAGCAGTTCTTC.

This clonotype appeared a single time. The gene calls are TRBV7-2 and TRBJ1-6; possible D gene TRBD1, 6 bases. The CDR3 has 15 amino acids. Trimming took off 4 bases at V and 7 bases at J, with 14 bases between the two ends. CDR1 is SGHTA and CDR2 is FQGNSA in the germline V gene. CDR3 in amino acids: CASSSYRGANSPLHF. DNA for the CDR3: TGTGCCAGCAGCTCGTACCGGGGGGCGAATTCACCCCTCCACTTT.

Ten or more counts support this clonotype. J is TRBJ1-1 and V is TRBV25-1; D unresolved. Trimming removed 8 bases from V and 4 bases from J, with 8 bases in between. Germline CDR1 MGHDK, CDR2 SYGVNS. The CDR3 has 11 residues. The CDR3 loop is CASGRGTEAFF. Here the CDR3 DNA reads TGTGCCAGCGGGAGAGGCACTGAAGCTTTCTTT.

The J gene is TRBJ1-6, the V gene TRBV19; TRBD1 is a possible D gene (5 bases). V was cut by 6 bases and J by 13 bases, with 19 bases left in between. The CDR3 is 14 amino acids. Looked up from germline, CDR1 is LNHDA and CDR2 is SQIVND (reference sequence). CDR3 region: CASSRGESLFPLHF. For the CDR3, the DNA is TGTGCCAGTAGCCGGGGGGAGTCTTTATTCCCCCTCCACTTT.

This clonotype was counted at least ten times. This chain joins TRBV2 and TRBJ2-7; tentatively, D is TRBD1 (6 bases). With 9 bases removed from V and 5 bases from J, the gap between germline ends came to 14 bases. Germline V CDR1 and CDR2: SNHLY, FYNNEI. The CDR3 is made up of 12 amino acids. CDR3 nucleotides: TGTGCCAGTGACGAACAGGGACACGAGCAGTACTTC. It yields the protein CASDEQGHEQYF.

This clonotype has just one count. This rearrangement joins TRBV6-6 to TRBJ2-5; 7 bases fit TRBD1. The ends lost 4 bases at V and 2 bases at J; junction bases unmatched: 4. Germline assignment: CDR1 MNHNY and CDR2 SVGAGI (reference sequence). The CDR3 is 14 residues long. Here the CDR3 reads CASSWGQTQETQYF. The CDR3 region has the DNA TGTGCCAGCAGTTGGGGACAGACACAAGAGACCCAGTACTTC.

The chain is built from TRBV20-1 and TRBJ1-1; 9 nucleotides agree with TRBD1. Germline lookup yields CDR1 DFQATT and CDR2 SNEGSKA (reference sequence). V was clipped by 6 bases and J by 0 bases; unmatched bases: 5. The CDR3 sequence is 14 residues long. The CDR3 nucleotides read TGCAGTGCGGTACAGGGGGCGGTGAACACTGAAGCTTTCTTT. Translation gives CSAVQGAVNTEAFF.

In the case of this clonotype: A much larger clone lies a single base off, so this may be a read error. The chain combines TRBV30 with TRBJ2-5; D possibly corresponds to TRBD1 (6 bases). The V end was cut by 0 bases, the J end by 5 bases, with 16 bases between. Germline V gene sequence: CDR1 GTSNPN, CDR2 SVGIG (reference sequence). CDR3 length: 15 amino acids. CDR3 DNA: TGTGCCTGGAGTGTGGACAGTTGGGAGAGGGAGACCCAGTACTTC. Its translation is CAWSVDSWERETQYF.

The rearrangement uses TRBV10-2 and TRBJ1-1; D gene unclear. V was trimmed by 9 bases and J by 1 base, leaving 9 bases between them. The CDR3 spans 12 residues. Germline loops: CDR1 WSHSY, CDR2 SAAADI. As DNA, the CDR3 is TGCGCCAGTTCTAGGGAGAACACTGAAGCTTTCTTT. Protein: CASSRENTEAFF.

This chain connects TRBV6-1 to TRBJ2-1, with 12 bases identical to TRBD2. Trimming at V came to 6 bases and at J to 8 bases, leaving 8 bases not matched to a gene. The CDR3 has 15 amino acids. Germline V gene sequence: CDR1 MNHNS, CDR2 SASEGT. The CDR3 bases are TGTGCCAGCAGGACCCGACTAGCGGGAGTGTATGAGCAGTTCTTC. It codes for CASRTRLAGVYEQFF.

This clonotype came up a few times. The genes are TRBV7-2 and TRBJ2-2; TRBD1 matches 8 bases. V was clipped by 1 base and J by 6 bases; unmatched bases: 10. This CDR3 contains 17 residues. Germline V gene data show CDR1 as SGHTA and CDR2 as FQGNSA. CDR3 sequence reads: CASSLVRAGGLPGELFF. CDR3 DNA: TGTGCCAGCAGCTTAGTTAGGGCAGGGGGCCTTCCCGGGGAGCTGTTTTTT.

CDR3 sequence reads: CSAVEGVRNVLTF. The CDR3, as DNA: TGCAGTGCCGTAGAGGGGGTCCGCAACGTCCTGACTTTC. The chain links TRBV20-1 to TRBJ2-6; tentatively, D is TRBD1 (6 bases). The CDR3 spans 13 residues. Trimming cost V 6 bases and J 9 bases, with 15 bases left between them. In germline, CDR1 is DFQATT, CDR2 SNEGSKA (reference sequence).

The chain uses TRBV7-9 and TRBJ2-1; D ambiguous. CDR1 and CDR2 (germline): SEHNR, FQNEAQ (reference sequence). The V and J ends lost 3 bases and 10 bases respectively, with 10 bases between them. The CDR3 sequence is 12 residues long. The CDR3 here is CASSFLGREQFF. In DNA form, the CDR3 reads TGTGCCAGCAGCTTCCTAGGGCGGGAGCAGTTCTTC. Combining the CDR3 with reference TRBV7-9 and TRBJ2-1 gives the whole variable domain DTGVSQNPRHKITKRGQNVTFRCDPISEHNRLYWYRQTLGQGPEFLTYFQNEAQLEKSRLLSDRFSAERPKGSFSTLEIQRTEQGDSAMYLCASSFLGREQFFGPGTRLTVL.

CDR3 coding DNA: TGCAGTGAAAAGGGGCTAGCGGGAGGAGGCAATGAGCAGTTCTTC. Translating it yields CSEKGLAGGGNEQFF. The chain combines TRBV20-1 with TRBJ2-1; 11 bases align to TRBD2. Germline V gene data show CDR1 as DFQATT and CDR2 as SNEGSKA (reference sequence). The CDR3 has 15 amino acids. Germline trimming cut 7 bases from V and 6 bases from J; bases unmatched to any gene: 11.

The genes are TRBV30 and TRBJ1-4; TRBD1 is a possible D gene (5 bases). CDR1 is GTSNPN, CDR2 SVGIG, per germline (reference sequence). The CDR3 totals 15 residues. V shed 4 bases and J shed 0 bases, with 12 bases lying between them. CDR3 in DNA: TGTGCCTGGATCGGGAAGGGGCCAACTAATGAAAAACTGTTTTTT. Protein sequence: CAWIGKGPTNEKLFF. Full variable domain (outside the CDR3, taken from reference TRBV30 and TRBJ1-4): SQTIHQWPATLVQPVGSPLSLECTVEGTSNPNLYWYRQAAGRGLQLLFYSVGIGQISSEVPQNLSASRPQDRQFILSSKKLLLSDSGFYLCAWIGKGPTNEKLFFGSGTQLSVL.

This clonotype showed up just a few times. V and J are TRBV19 and TRBJ2-3; D not certain. The CDR3 is made up of 15 amino acids. Germline V lookup: CDR1 LNHDA, CDR2 SQIVND (reference sequence). Trimming shortened V by 1 base and J by 5 bases, and 13 bases separated the two germline ends. The CDR3 loop is CASSIVAGLKDTQYF. The CDR3 DNA reads TGTGCCAGTAGTATAGTTGCCGGTTTGAAAGATACGCAGTATTTT.

The chain carries TRBV19 and TRBJ1-1; possibly TRBD1 for D (6 bases). V gave up 5 bases and J gave up 3 bases, with 19 bases separating them. CDR1 LNHDA and CDR2 SQIVND come from the germline V gene (reference sequence). The CDR3 covers 16 residues. The CDR3 sequence: CASSPPLLDRYTEAFF. Written as DNA, the CDR3 is TGTGCCAGTAGTCCCCCTCTCCTGGACAGATACACTGAAGCTTTCTTT.

The genes are TRBV24-1 and TRBJ2-2; no definite D call. In germline, CDR1 is KGHDR, CDR2 SFDVKD. Trimming stripped 0 bases from V and 0 bases from J, with 7 bases between. CDR3 length equals 16 residues. CDR3 in DNA: TGTGCCACCAGTGATTTGGGCACGTCGAACACCGGGGAGCTGTTTTTT. It translates to CATSDLGTSNTGELFF.

This chain uses TRBV4-3 with TRBJ2-5; the D call may be TRBD1 or TRBD2 (7 bases each). Trimming left V 4 bases short and J 6 bases short, with 27 bases between. The length of the CDR3 is 18 residues. In germline, CDR1 is LGHNA, CDR2 YSLEER. The chain's CDR3 is CASSPRNYRAGGAKTQYF. DNA of the CDR3: TGCGCCAGCAGCCCAAGGAATTATCGGGCAGGGGGGGCAAAGACCCAGTACTTC.

This clonotype occurred many times. V and J are TRBV30 and TRBJ1-1; TRBD1 might be the D (5 bases). Germline CDR1 reads GTSNPN; CDR2 reads SVGIG (reference sequence). This CDR3 spans 11 amino acids. Trimming took off 6 bases at V and 4 bases at J, with 9 bases between the two ends. The DNA for the CDR3 is TGTGCCTGTGACAGAGGCACTGAAGCTTTCTTT. This gives the protein CACDRGTEAFF.

This clonotype has more than one count but fewer than ten. The CDR3 DNA reads as TGCAGTGCTACGGGAGTTGGCTACACCTTC. It specifies CSATGVGYTF. The V and J genes are TRBV20-1 and TRBJ1-2; no clear D. This CDR3 contains 10 residues. Germline V gene data show CDR1 as DFQATT and CDR2 as SNEGSKA (reference sequence). Deletions cut 4 bases from V and 7 bases from J, with 7 bases between.